The clone carrying this TCR beta chain appeared once. V was pared by 2 bases and J by 2 bases, with 17 bases between. This CDR3 has 17 amino acids. Germline V lookup: CDR1 KGHSH, CDR2 LQKENI. This record belongs to a study of blood T cell repertoires in COVID-19. The method was immunoSEQ multiplex PCR; TCRdb's version includes in-frame clones alone and lacks a portion of them. In the table there are roughly 190,000 clones, 88% of which are singletons. The chain links TRBV18 to TRBJ2-3, with D uncertain. Sequencing was done on a sample of peripheral blood. The receptor's source is a woman between 40 and 55 years old who had recovered from COVID-19. Here the CDR3 reads CASSPFDTTLYTDTQYF. The DNA of the CDR3 is TGTGCCAGCTCACCATTTGACACGACCCTTTACACAGATACGCAGTATTTT.